Presented here are 15 T cell receptor beta chains from one specimen sequenced in a study of cytomegalovirus exposure and HLA in healthy donors. Sequencing was performed with immunoSEQ multiplex PCR; in TCRdb, only in-frame clones are kept and a portion is missing. The table has about 280,000 clones, around 89% seen once. Sequencing used PBMCs. The receptors stem from a woman aged 18 to 35 in good health and CMV-seronegative.

The chain has TRBV6-5 and TRBJ1-1; no definite D call. The CDR3 spans 14 residues. Germline-derived CDR1 and CDR2 are MNHEY and SVGAGI. V gave up 2 bases and J gave up 4 bases, with 11 bases separating them. The CDR3 here is CASSYRTAGTEAFF. For the CDR3, the DNA is TGTGCCAGCAGTTACCGCACAGCTGGCACTGAAGCTTTCTTT.

This clone was seen only a few times. This chain's CDR3 is CASSARADQPQHF. The DNA of the CDR3 is TGTGCCAGCAGCGCCAGGGCTGATCAGCCCCAGCATTTT. V gene TRBV21-1 combines with J gene TRBJ1-5; the D call in the table, TRBD1, was not verified against the DNA. TRBV21-1 is a pseudogene. This CDR3 region has 13 residues.

The chain is built from TRBV5-6 and TRBJ1-2; D perhaps matches TRBD1 (6 bases). The CDR3 contains 13 residues. Deletions cut 4 bases from V and 4 bases from J, with 11 bases between. Germline V gene sequence: CDR1 SGHDT, CDR2 YYEEEE. The DNA for the CDR3 is TGTGCCAGCAGCCTGTACAGGGTCTATGGCTACACCTTC. Its translation is CASSLYRVYGYTF.

The gene calls are TRBV29-1 and TRBJ2-3; D is unclear. Germline V gene sequence: CDR1 SQVTM, CDR2 ANQGSEA. Trimming shortened V by 6 bases and J by 2 bases, and 3 bases separated the two germline ends. The CDR3 is made up of 10 amino acids. CDR3 in DNA: TGCAGCGTGGCCACAGATACGCAGTATTTT. Encoded protein: CSVATDTQYF.

The rearrangement uses TRBV9 and TRBJ1-1, with D perhaps matching TRBD1 (5 bases). The length of the CDR3 is 15 residues. V was pared by 2 bases and J by 0 bases, with 11 bases between. In germline, CDR1 is SGDLS, CDR2 YYNGEE. The CDR3 loop is CASSVRAGLNTEAFF. The CDR3 DNA follows: TGTGCCAGCAGCGTCAGGGCAGGGCTGAACACTGAAGCTTTCTTT.

The CDR3 DNA sequence: TGTGCCAGCAGCCAAGGGACAGGGGACGTCTACGAGCAGTACTTC. It codes for CASSQGTGDVYEQYF. The chain employs TRBV7-7 and TRBJ2-7; TRBD1 aligns across 10 bases. Trimming cost V 5 bases and J 3 bases; bases outside gene matches: 7. The CDR3 extends over 15 amino acids. Per germline, CDR1 SSHAT and CDR2 FNYEAQ (reference sequence).

The V and J genes are TRBV9 and TRBJ2-5, with D perhaps TRBD1 (6 bases). Germline loops: CDR1 SGDLS, CDR2 YYNGEE. Trimming took off 0 bases at V and 5 bases at J, with 17 bases between the two ends. The CDR3 runs 16 residues. The CDR3: CASSVGGTPNGETQYF. CDR3 bases: TGTGCCAGCAGCGTAGGAGGGACACCAAATGGGGAGACCCAGTACTTC. The complete variable domain, with remaining parts taken from reference TRBV9 and TRBJ2-5, reads DSGVTQTPKHLITATGQRVTLRCSPRSGDLSVYWYQQSLDQGLQFLIQYYNGEERAKGNILERFSAQQFPDLHSELNLSSLELGDSALYFCASSVGGTPNGETQYFGPGTRLLVL.

This clone has just a few counts. CDR3 sequence: CASRTGSQPQHF. The CDR3 nucleotides read TGTGCCAGCCGGACAGGATCTCAGCCCCAGCATTTT. The chain links TRBV28 to TRBJ1-5; 7 nucleotides line up with TRBD1. V lost 8 bases to trimming and J lost 6 bases; unmatched junction nucleotides: 4. Germline CDR1 and CDR2: MDHEN and SYDVKM. This CDR3 spans 12 amino acids.

This sequence joins TRBV5-6 and TRBJ1-6; 7 bases match TRBD1. Trimming at V came to 5 bases and at J to 8 bases, leaving 10 bases not matched to a gene. The V gene's germline CDR1 is SGHDT and CDR2 YYEEEE. The CDR3 contains 15 residues. The CDR3 DNA follows: TGTGCCAGCAGGGGCCCCGACAGGGATTATTCACCCCTCCACTTT. Translated: CASRGPDRDYSPLHF.

The chain joins TRBV28 to TRBJ1-2, with 8 bases aligning to TRBD1. V dropped 5 bases and J dropped 5; count of bases not matched to a gene: 10. CDR1 MDHEN and CDR2 SYDVKM come from the germline V gene. This CDR3 contains 15 residues. DNA of the CDR3: TGTGCCAGCAGTCCCGGACAGGGAAGGGCGTATGGCTACACCTTC. Its protein product is CASSPGQGRAYGYTF.

The rearrangement joins TRBV4-1 to TRBJ1-2; D is perhaps TRBD1 (6 bases). In germline, CDR1 is MGHRA, CDR2 YSYEKL. This CDR3 has 14 amino acids. V was pared by 4 bases and J by 4 bases, with 13 bases between. The CDR3 coding sequence is TGCGCCAGCAGCCCCAACAGGGATAGCTATGGCTACACCTTC. Encoded protein: CASSPNRDSYGYTF.

The chain's CDR3 is CASSYRQGSQPQHF. The CDR3 DNA follows: TGTGCCAGCAGTTACAGACAAGGCAGTCAGCCCCAGCATTTT. The chain uses TRBV6-5 and TRBJ1-5; D call uncertain. Germline lookup yields CDR1 MNHEY and CDR2 SVGAGI. The CDR3 is 14 residues long. V was cut by 2 bases and J by 6 bases, with 11 bases left in between.

V and J are TRBV19 and TRBJ2-5; 11 positions match TRBD1. After removal of 6 bases from V and 4 bases from J, the junction contained 10 bases not matched to a gene. Per the germline V gene, CDR1 is LNHDA and CDR2 is SQIVND (reference sequence). This CDR3 is 16 amino acids long. DNA for the CDR3: TGTGCCAGTAGCGAAGAGGACAGGGGGCTTTTAGAGACCCAGTACTTC. Amino acid sequence: CASSEEDRGLLETQYF.

V usage is TRBV15 and J usage is TRBJ1-2, with 10 bases matching TRBD1. CDR3 length: 14 residues. Germline CDR1 LNHNV, CDR2 YYDKDF (reference sequence). With V trimmed by 1 base and J by 6 bases, 2 bases remained unmatched. The CDR3 coding sequence is TGTGCCACCAGCAGAGGACAGGGGGCTCATGGCTACACCTTC. It specifies CATSRGQGAHGYTF.

This clone appeared a few times. V is TRBV19 and J is TRBJ1-5, with D possibly being TRBD1 (6 bases). This CDR3 is built from 14 residues. Trimming cost V 5 bases and J 7 bases, with 15 bases left between them. Germline CDR1 and CDR2: LNHDA and SQIVND (reference sequence). CDR3 bases: TGTGCCAGTAGTTGGCTGGGGGCAGGGCAGCCCCAGCATTTT. Protein sequence: CASSWLGAGQPQHF.